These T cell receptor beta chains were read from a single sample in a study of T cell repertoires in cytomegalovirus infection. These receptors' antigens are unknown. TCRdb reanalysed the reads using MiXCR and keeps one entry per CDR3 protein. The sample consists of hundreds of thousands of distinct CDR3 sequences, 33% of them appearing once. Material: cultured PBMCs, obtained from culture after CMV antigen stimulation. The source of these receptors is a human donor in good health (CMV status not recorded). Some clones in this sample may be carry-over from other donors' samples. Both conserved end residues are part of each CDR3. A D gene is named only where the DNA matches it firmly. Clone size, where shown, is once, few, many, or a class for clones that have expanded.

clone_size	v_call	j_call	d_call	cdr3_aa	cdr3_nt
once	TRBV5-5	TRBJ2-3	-	CASSPSARTDTQYF	TGTGCCAGCAGCCCGTCGGCCCGCACAGATACGCAGTATTTT
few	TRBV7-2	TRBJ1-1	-	CASSLGRAGITEAFF	TGTGCCAGCAGCTTAGGTAGGGCAGGGATCACTGAAGCTTTCTTT
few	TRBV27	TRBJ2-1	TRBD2	CASSIAGTSGINEQFF	TGTGCCAGCAGTATAGCCGGGACTAGCGGGATAAATGAGCAGTTCTTC
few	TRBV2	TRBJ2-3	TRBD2	CASSERWASGDTQYF	TGTGCCAGCAGTGAACGGTGGGCTAGCGGAGATACGCAGTATTTT
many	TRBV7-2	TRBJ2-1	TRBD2	CASSLALAGTDNEQFF	TGTGCCAGCAGCTTAGCGTTAGCGGGAACAGACAATGAGCAGTTCTTC
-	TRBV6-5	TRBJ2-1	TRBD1	CASSYSRQGGYNEQFF	TGTGCCAGCAGTTACTCACGACAGGGGGGGTACAATGAGCAGTTCTTC
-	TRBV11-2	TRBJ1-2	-	CASSLGAAADGYTF	TGTGCCAGCAGCTTAGGGGCGGCAGCGGACGGCTACACCTTC
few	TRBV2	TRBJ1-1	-	CAISRELNTEAFF	TGTGCCATCTCCCGAGAGTTGAACACTGAAGCTTTCTTT
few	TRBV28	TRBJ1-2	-	CASSFYPTDYGYTF	TGTGCCAGCAGTTTCTACCCGACAGACTATGGCTACACCTTC
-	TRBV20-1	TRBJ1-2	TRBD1	CSADDRGLDYGYTF	TGCAGTGCTGACGACAGGGGGCTCGACTATGGCTACACCTTC
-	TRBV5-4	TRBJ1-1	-	CASSLLGESNTEAFF	TGTGCCAGCAGCTTGTTGGGGGAATCGAACACTGAAGCTTTCTTT
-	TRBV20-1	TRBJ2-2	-	CSARDLTGELFF	TGCAGTGCTAGAGACCTCACCGGGGAGCTGTTTTTT
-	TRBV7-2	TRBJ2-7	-	CASSGQGGGSYEQYF	TGTGCCAGCAGCGGGCAGGGCGGTGGGTCCTACGAGCAGTACTTC
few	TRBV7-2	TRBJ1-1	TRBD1	CASSLETGDTEAFF	TGTGCCAGCAGCTTAGAGACAGGGGACACTGAAGCTTTCTTT
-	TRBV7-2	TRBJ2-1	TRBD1	CARSFGTVNEQFF	TGTGCCAGGAGCTTTGGGACAGTTAATGAGCAGTTCTTC
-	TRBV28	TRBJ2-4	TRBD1	CASSRDSRLAKNIQYF	TGTGCCAGCAGTAGGGACAGCCGATTAGCCAAAAACATTCAGTACTTC
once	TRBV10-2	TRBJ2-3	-	CASSGRAADTDTQYF	TGCGCCAGCAGTGGACGTGCAGCTGACACAGATACGCAGTATTTT
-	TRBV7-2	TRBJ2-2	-	CAGRLDRNTGELFF	TGTGCCGGAAGACTCGACCGGAACACCGGGGAGCTGTTTTTT
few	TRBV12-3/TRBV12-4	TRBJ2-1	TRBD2	CASSLWSGLGVREQFF	TGTGCCAGCAGTCTATGGTCGGGACTAGGGGTCCGGGAGCAGTTCTTC
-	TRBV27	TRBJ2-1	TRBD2	CASSLMGTSGREGDNEQFF	TGTGCCAGCAGTTTGATGGGGACTAGCGGGAGAGAGGGGGACAATGAGCAGTTCTTC
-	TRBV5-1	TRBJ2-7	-	CASSLHIAASGWSYEQYF	TGCGCCAGCAGCTTGCATATAGCAGCATCGGGTTGGTCCTACGAGCAGTACTTC
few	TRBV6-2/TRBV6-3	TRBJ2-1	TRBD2	CASSSVRDYTLNEQFF	TGTGCCAGCAGTTCCGTTCGGGACTACACTCTAAATGAGCAGTTCTTC
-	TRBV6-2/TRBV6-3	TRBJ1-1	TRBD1	CASSYRTGNTEAFF	TGTGCCAGCAGTTACAGGACAGGGAACACTGAAGCTTTCTTT
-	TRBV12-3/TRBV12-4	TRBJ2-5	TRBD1	CASSFAGTGAETQYF	TGTGCCAGCAGTTTCGCCGGGACAGGGGCTGAGACCCAGTACTTC
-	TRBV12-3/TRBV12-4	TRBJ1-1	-	CASRESGTSTEAFF	TGTGCCAGCAGGGAATCGGGTACCAGCACTGAAGCTTTCTTT
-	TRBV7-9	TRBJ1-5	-	CASSSLGETGPKNQPQHF	TGTGCCAGCAGCTCCCTAGGGGAGACAGGCCCGAAAAATCAGCCCCAGCATTTT
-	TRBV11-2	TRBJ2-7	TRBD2	CASSLRSSGNYEQYF	TGTGCCAGCAGCTTAAGGTCTAGCGGGAACTACGAGCAGTACTTC
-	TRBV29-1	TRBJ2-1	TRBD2	CSVSSGGAYNEQFF	TGCAGCGTTTCCAGCGGGGGGGCCTACAATGAGCAGTTCTTC
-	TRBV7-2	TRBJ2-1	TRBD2	CASSLVLAGDEQFF	TGTGCCAGCAGCTTAGTTCTAGCGGGAGATGAGCAGTTCTTC
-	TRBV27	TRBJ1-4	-	CASKYWASGEKLFF	TGTGCCAGCAAGTATTGGGCCTCCGGTGAAAAACTGTTTTTT
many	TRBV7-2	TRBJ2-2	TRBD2	CASSKVGLAVNTGELFF	TGTGCCAGCAGCAAAGTCGGACTAGCGGTGAACACCGGGGAGCTGTTTTTT
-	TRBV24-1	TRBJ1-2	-	CATSETRDMPLDGYTF	TGTGCCACCAGTGAAACAAGGGACATGCCGTTGGATGGCTACACCTTC
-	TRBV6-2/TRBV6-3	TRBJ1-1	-	CASVYRPVNTEAFF	TGTGCCAGCGTCTACAGGCCGGTGAACACTGAAGCTTTCTTT
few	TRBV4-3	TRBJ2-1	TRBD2	CASSRGRIASGLISSYNEQFF	TGCGCCAGCAGCCGAGGGAGAATTGCTAGCGGGCTGATAAGCTCCTACAATGAGCAGTTCTTC
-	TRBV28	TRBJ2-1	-	CASSLGTWNEQFF	TGTGCCAGCAGTTTAGGGACTTGGAATGAGCAGTTCTTC
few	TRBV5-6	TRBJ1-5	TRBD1	CASSLVGQGGNQPQHF	TGTGCCAGCAGCTTGGTTGGACAGGGCGGCAATCAGCCCCAGCATTTT
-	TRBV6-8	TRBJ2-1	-	CASSYSRELSYNEQFF	TGTGCCAGCAGTTACTCGAGAGAACTCTCCTACAATGAGCAGTTCTTC
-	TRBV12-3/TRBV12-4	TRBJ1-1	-	CASTIQGATEAFF	TGTGCCAGCACTATACAGGGTGCCACTGAAGCTTTCTTT
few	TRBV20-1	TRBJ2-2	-	CSAGGLPNTGELFF	TGCAGTGCTGGGGGACTTCCTAACACCGGGGAGCTGTTTTTT
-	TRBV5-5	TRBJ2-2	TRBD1	CATDRGTGELFF	TGTGCCACCGACAGGGGGACCGGGGAGCTGTTTTTT
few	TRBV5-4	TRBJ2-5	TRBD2	CASSTTSGSWETQYF	TGTGCCAGCAGCACCACTAGCGGGTCGTGGGAGACCCAGTACTTC
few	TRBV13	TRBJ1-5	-	CASSRGRPPEAQHF	TGTGCCAGCAGCCGGGGACGCCCCCCAGAAGCCCAGCATTTT
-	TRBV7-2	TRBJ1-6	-	CASSLGQVGSPLHF	TGTGCCAGCAGCTTAGGACAGGTCGGTTCACCCCTCCACTTT
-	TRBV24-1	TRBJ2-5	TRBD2	CATSDGGTTGETQYF	TGTGCCACCAGTGATGGAGGGACTACTGGAGAGACCCAGTACTTC
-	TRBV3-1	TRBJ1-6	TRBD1	CASFSGTVNSPLHF	TGTGCCAGCTTTTCCGGGACAGTAAATTCACCCCTCCACTTT
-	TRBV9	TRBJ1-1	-	CASSVVDSSNTEAFF	TGTGCCAGCAGCGTAGTAGACAGCTCGAACACTGAAGCTTTCTTT
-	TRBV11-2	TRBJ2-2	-	CASISPAANTGELFF	TGTGCCAGCATCTCCCCGGCGGCCAACACCGGGGAGCTGTTTTTT
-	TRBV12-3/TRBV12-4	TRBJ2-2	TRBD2	CASRAGDATGELFF	TGTGCCAGCAGGGCGGGAGACGCTACCGGGGAGCTGTTTTTT
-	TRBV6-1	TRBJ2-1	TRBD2	CASSYGAGVADEQFF	TGTGCCAGCAGTTACGGGGCGGGAGTCGCGGATGAGCAGTTCTTC
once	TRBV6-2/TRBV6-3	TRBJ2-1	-	CASRNPSSYNEQFF	TGTGCCAGCAGGAACCCGAGCTCCTACAATGAGCAGTTCTTC
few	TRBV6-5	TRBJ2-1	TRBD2	CASSYSTSSPLNEQFF	TGTGCCAGCAGTTACTCGACTAGCAGTCCGCTCAATGAGCAGTTCTTC
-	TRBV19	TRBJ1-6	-	CASTQQGPGDSPLHF	TGTGCCAGTACCCAACAGGGTCCGGGGGATTCACCCCTCCACTTT